This entry lists 16 T cell receptor beta chains sequenced from one sample in a study of blood T cell repertoires in COVID-19. The table came from immunoSEQ multiplex PCR; TCRdb's copy has only in-frame clones and leaves some out. The sample contains more than 150,000 clones, roughly nine tenths of which appear only once. Sequenced material: peripheral blood. The receptors come from a man in his 70s with active or convalescent COVID-19.

This clone came up a few times. The V gene is TRBV6-2 or TRBV6-3, the J gene TRBJ1-5; a possible D gene is TRBD1 (6 bases). The CDR3 is 15 residues long. CDR1 is MNHEY, CDR2 SVGEGT, per germline. Trimming removed 6 bases at V and 2 bases at J, with 14 bases between. The CDR3 is CASSPYRVGNQPQHF. DNA of the CDR3: TGTGCCAGCAGCCCTTACAGGGTGGGCAATCAGCCCCAGCATTTT.

The rearrangement uses TRBV14 and TRBJ1-6, with a weak D call TRBD1 (5 bases). The V gene lost 3 bases and the J gene lost 6 bases, with 24 bases spanning the gap. Germline CDR1 is SGHDN and CDR2 is FVKESK. This CDR3 spans 19 amino acids. The CDR3, as DNA: TGTGCCAGCAGCCAGTGGCACAGCCTTTACACGGGGGGTAATTCACCCCTCCACTTT. Its protein product is CASSQWHSLYTGGNSPLHF.

J is TRBJ2-3 and V is TRBV5-1; 11 bases align to TRBD2. CDR3 size: 16 residues. Trimming cost V 7 bases and J 2 bases; bases outside gene matches: 9. Germline lookup yields CDR1 SGHRS and CDR2 YFSETQ. CDR3 sequence (DNA): TGCGCCAGCGAGGTCGGGACTAGCGGAAACACAGATACGCAGTATTTT. As protein: CASEVGTSGNTDTQYF. The full variable domain, with the rest looked up from reference TRBV5-1 and TRBJ2-3, is KAGVTQTPRYLIKTRGQQVTLSCSPISGHRSVSWYQQTPGQGLQFLFEYFSETQRNKGNFPGRFSGRQFSNSRSEMNVSTLELGDSALYLCASEVGTSGNTDTQYFGPGTRLTVL.

This clone was observed a handful of times. The chain combines TRBV7-2 with TRBJ2-2, with 8 bases identical to TRBD2. J lost 5 bases, V lost 0 bases, and 2 bases had no gene match. Looked up from germline, CDR1 is SGHTA and CDR2 is FQGNSA. The CDR3 totals 15 residues. The CDR3 sequence: CASSLAGGGTGELFF. DNA of the CDR3: TGTGCCAGCAGCTTAGCCGGCGGGGGGACCGGGGAGCTGTTTTTT.

The V and J genes are TRBV19 and TRBJ1-1, with 8 bases aligning to TRBD1. V lost 4 bases, J lost 1 base, and 5 bases stayed unmatched. This CDR3 has 15 residues. Germline CDR1 is LNHDA and CDR2 is SQIVND (reference sequence). The CDR3 reads CASSTQGARNTEAFF. The DNA for the CDR3 is TGTGCCAGTAGTACCCAGGGGGCGAGGAACACTGAAGCTTTCTTT.

The genes are TRBV4-3 and TRBJ2-2, with D perhaps matching TRBD1 (5 bases). The CDR3 extends over 16 amino acids. The ends were cut back, 0 bases at V and 2 bases at J, with 10 bases in the middle. Germline V CDR1 and CDR2: LGHNA, YSLEER. Here the CDR3 DNA reads TGCGCCAGCAGCCAAGATGCCAGGGAAAACACCGGGGAGCTGTTTTTT. It yields the protein CASSQDARENTGELFF.

This clone was recorded once. The chain is built from TRBV6-4 and TRBJ1-2; possibly TRBD1 for D (5 bases). Germline values: CDR1 MRHNA, CDR2 SNTAGT. This CDR3 is built from 15 residues. Trimming took off 2 bases at V and 5 bases at J, with 15 bases between the two ends. This chain's CDR3 is CASSDTGRAGYGYTF. The CDR3 DNA reads as TGTGCCAGCAGTGACACAGGACGAGCTGGATATGGCTACACCTTC.

This sequence joins TRBV28 and TRBJ1-2, with D possibly matching TRBD1 (6 bases). CDR1 and CDR2 from the germline V gene are MDHEN and SYDVKM. The V gene lost 7 bases and the J gene lost 8 bases, with 23 bases spanning the gap. The CDR3 has 15 residues. The CDR3 here is CASTHPSGGAGGYTF. The DNA for the CDR3 is TGTGCCAGCACCCACCCCTCTGGGGGGGCAGGAGGCTACACCTTC.

The J gene is TRBJ2-1, the V gene TRBV7-9, with a weak D call TRBD2 (5 bases). Germline V gives CDR1 SEHNR, CDR2 FQNEAQ (reference sequence). The CDR3 contains 16 residues. V gave up 4 bases and J gave up 8 bases, with 21 bases separating them. The CDR3 spells CASSSSVRISGDEQFF. The CDR3 DNA reads as TGTGCCAGCAGCTCCTCAGTCCGAATCAGCGGCGATGAGCAGTTCTTC.

The chain combines TRBV7-9 with TRBJ2-7, with TRBD1 identical over 8 bases. Germline CDR1 reads SEHNR; CDR2 reads FQNEAQ (reference sequence). The CDR3 loop spans 19 amino acids. Unmatched junction bases numbered 15, after V lost 1 base and J lost 1 base. The CDR3 sequence is CASSLEWPGQVNWSYEQYF. Here the CDR3 DNA reads TGTGCCAGCAGCTTAGAATGGCCGGGACAGGTAAATTGGTCCTACGAGCAGTACTTC.

In its sample, this clone was seen a few times. This chain connects TRBV14 to TRBJ1-1; a weak D match, TRBD1 (5 bases). CDR1 and CDR2 from the germline V gene are SGHDN and FVKESK. This CDR3 has 15 amino acids. Trimming removed 1 base at V and 6 bases at J, with 15 bases between. This CDR3 reads CASSQVRGRWPEAFF. The CDR3 DNA sequence: TGTGCCAGCAGCCAAGTTAGGGGAAGGTGGCCTGAAGCTTTCTTT.

V is TRBV25-1 and J is TRBJ2-1, with 8 bases identical to TRBD2. V lost 4 bases to trimming and J lost 4 bases; unmatched junction nucleotides: 3. The CDR3 has 14 amino acids. CDR1 MGHDK and CDR2 SYGVNS come from the germline V gene. CDR3 amino acids: CASSGLAGYNEQFF. In DNA, the CDR3 is TGTGCCAGCAGTGGCCTAGCGGGTTACAATGAGCAGTTCTTC.

The chain couples TRBV3-1 (or the pseudogene TRBV3-2) to TRBJ2-2; TRBD1 matches at 7 bases. CDR3 length: 16 amino acids. J gave up 3 bases and V 4 bases, and 8 bases lay outside the gene matches. Per germline, CDR1 LGHDT and CDR2 YNNKEL (reference sequence). CDR3 region: CASSPQGSLYTGELFF. The CDR3 nucleotides are TGTGCCAGCAGCCCACAGGGGAGCTTGTACACCGGGGAGCTGTTTTTT.

In its sample, this clone was seen a few times. The rearrangement uses TRBV28 and TRBJ1-6; 10 positions match TRBD1. The J segment lost 8 bases and the V segment lost 3 bases, leaving 13 bases of the junction unmatched. The CDR3 loop spans 18 amino acids. Per germline, CDR1 MDHEN and CDR2 SYDVKM. This CDR3 is CASSFRTGGTAPYSPLHF. The CDR3 region has the DNA TGTGCCAGCAGTTTTCGGACAGGGGGTACAGCCCCCTATTCACCCCTCCACTTT.

This chain joins TRBV29-1 and TRBJ1-1, with 7 bases matching TRBD1. From germline, CDR1 is SQVTM and CDR2 ANQGSEA. CDR3 length: 13 amino acids. J lost 0 bases, V lost 7 bases, and 5 bases had no gene match. The DNA of the CDR3 is TGCAGCGAGAAAGGGGGCATGAACACTGAAGCTTTCTTT. Residues: CSEKGGMNTEAFF.

The CDR3 reads CASNLLTGENSPLHF. In nucleotides, the CDR3 is TGTGCCAGCAACTTATTGACAGGGGAAAATTCACCCCTCCACTTT. The V and J genes are TRBV28 and TRBJ1-6; TRBD1 agrees at 8 bases. After removal of 7 bases from V and 7 bases from J, the junction contained 9 bases not matched to a gene. The length of the CDR3 is 15 residues. Germline V lookup: CDR1 MDHEN, CDR2 SYDVKM.